What follows are 21 T cell receptor beta chains derived from one specimen sequenced in a study of blood T cells in healthy people across ages. A second PCR of 7 to 11 cycles used a sample-barcoded 5' primer and a J-beta primer mix. TCRdb independently ran MiXCR on the 5' RACE reads; one entry per CDR3 protein. The data hold over 1,500,000 distinct CDR3 sequences, with roughly 49% observed a single time. The specimen sequenced was blood. These receptors all stem from a woman aged 40 to 50 in good health.

On this clonotype: Compared with germline, one end of the junction differs, possibly owing to a read error. The rearrangement uses TRBV6-6 and TRBJ1-5; 10 nucleotides match TRBD1. In germline, CDR1 is MNHNY, CDR2 SVGAGI (reference sequence). This CDR3 contains 17 residues. For the CDR3, the DNA is TGTACCAGCAGCTCAAGGACAGGGGGACAAGGCAATCAGCCCCAGCATTTT. Amino acid sequence: CTSSSRTGGQGNQPQHF.

This chain joins TRBV7-9 and TRBJ2-3, with D possibly matching TRBD1 (6 bases). Germline values: CDR1 SEHNR, CDR2 FQNEAQ (reference sequence). This CDR3 comprises 14 residues. Trimming took off 6 bases at V and 2 bases at J, with 12 bases between the two ends. CDR3 residues: CASRFRGSTDTQYF. The CDR3 DNA is TGTGCCAGCAGGTTCAGGGGATCCACAGATACGCAGTATTTT.

This clonotype was detected a few times. The chain employs TRBV25-1 and TRBJ2-7; D not resolved. CDR1 is MGHDK and CDR2 is SYGVNS in the germline V gene. The CDR3 covers 14 residues. Deletions cut 4 bases from V and 4 bases from J, with 14 bases between. The CDR3 sequence is CASSGPGYRYEQYF. CDR3 nucleotide sequence: TGTGCCAGCAGTGGCCCCGGCTACAGATACGAGCAGTACTTC.

V and J are TRBV7-9 and TRBJ1-2, with D perhaps matching TRBD1 (6 bases). CDR1 and CDR2 (germline): SEHNR, FQNEAQ (reference sequence). The germline V and J ends were trimmed by 5 bases and 6 bases, with 13 bases remaining between them. This CDR3 region has 13 residues. The DNA of the CDR3 is TGTGCCAGCAGCGCGACAGGCTATGATGGCTACACCTTC. Translating gives CASSATGYDGYTF.

This chain uses TRBV6-6 with TRBJ2-4, with 11 bases fitting TRBD1. The J call may be wrong; the DNA end is better matched by TRBJ2-7. CDR3 length: 14 residues. CDR1 and CDR2 (germline): MNHNY, SVGAGI (reference sequence). The CDR3 nucleotides read TGTGCCAGCAACCCCGGACAGGGGGCTTACGAGCAGTACTTC. It yields the protein CASNPGQGAYEQYF.

The genes are TRBV12-3 or TRBV12-4 and TRBJ1-5; D might be TRBD1 (6 bases). The CDR3 contains 15 residues. The ends were cut back, 6 bases at V and 5 bases at J, with 17 bases in the middle. CDR3 DNA: TGTGCCAGCAGCCTAATGGCGGGGGCGGATCAGCCCCAGCATTTT. Translated: CASSLMAGADQPQHF.

J is TRBJ1-4 and V is TRBV20-1; 12 positions agree with TRBD1. V was pared by 3 bases and J by 2 bases, with 10 bases of the junction left unmatched. Germline CDR1 and CDR2: DFQATT and SNEGSKA (reference sequence). There are 18 residues in the CDR3. Here the CDR3 DNA reads TGCAGTGCTAGTTTGGCCGGGACAGGGGGCTTCACTAATGAAAAACTGTTTTTT. Residues: CSASLAGTGGFTNEKLFF.

The chain joins TRBV9 to TRBJ1-5; weak D call: TRBD1 (5 bases). CDR3 length: 15 residues. Germline V lookup: CDR1 SGDLS, CDR2 YYNGEE. V lost 4 bases and J 6 bases, leaving 17 bases between the germline ends. The CDR3 sequence is CASSPAGGGGQPQHF. As DNA, the CDR3 is TGTGCCAGCAGCCCGGCTGGGGGGGGAGGTCAGCCCCAGCATTTT.

The rearrangement uses TRBV7-2 and TRBJ1-2, with D maybe TRBD1 (6 bases). CDR3 length: 15 amino acids. V shed 6 bases and J shed 0 bases, with 14 bases lying between them. Germline V CDR1 and CDR2: SGHTA, FQGNSA. The DNA for the CDR3 is TGTGCCAGCAGGTTTCAGGGGCTAGCTAACTATGGCTACACCTTC. Translated, it gives CASRFQGLANYGYTF. Using reference TRBV7-2 and TRBJ1-2 for the parts outside the CDR3, the full variable domain is GAGVSQSPSNKVTEKGKDVELRCDPISGHTALYWYRQSLGQGLEFLIYFQGNSAPDKSGLPSDRFSAERTGGSVSTLTIQRTQQEDSAVYLCASRFQGLANYGYTFGSGTRLTVV.

The rearrangement links TRBV9 to TRBJ2-5; 8 nucleotides agree with TRBD2. Germline CDR1 reads SGDLS; CDR2 reads YYNGEE. CDR3 length: 10 amino acids. V shed 6 bases, J shed 11 bases, and the junction held 3 bases outside the gene matches. The CDR3 protein is CASISGDQYF. The CDR3 bases are TGTGCCAGCATTAGCGGGGATCAGTACTTC.

J is TRBJ2-5 and V is TRBV12-3 or TRBV12-4; TRBD1 matches 9 bases. The trim removed 6 bases at V and 2 bases at J, leaving 13 bases unmatched. This CDR3 region has 17 residues. Here the CDR3 DNA reads TGTGCCAGCAGCCCCCCAGTCGGGACAGGGATACAAGAGACCCAGTACTTC. Protein: CASSPPVGTGIQETQYF.

In its sample, this clonotype was seen a few times. The chain recombines TRBV20-1 with TRBJ2-7; maybe TRBD2 (5 bases). V was pared by 6 bases and J by 2 bases, with 14 bases between. Germline V gives CDR1 DFQATT, CDR2 SNEGSKA (reference sequence). The CDR3 sequence is 13 residues long. The chain's CDR3 is CSAPKTGTYEQYF. DNA of the CDR3: TGCAGTGCACCAAAGACCGGGACCTACGAGCAGTACTTC.

The V and J genes are TRBV20-1 and TRBJ2-5; the D is unclear. The germline gives CDR1 DFQATT, CDR2 SNEGSKA (reference sequence). This CDR3 spans 11 amino acids. V was trimmed by 4 bases and J by 4 bases, leaving 7 bases between them. The DNA for the CDR3 is TGCAGTGCTATGAGGAGAGAGACCCAGTACTTC. Translating gives CSAMRRETQYF.

The chain links TRBV20-1 to TRBJ1-2; 10 bases are shared with TRBD1. V lost 3 bases, J lost 4 bases, and 8 bases stayed unmatched. The CDR3 is made up of 15 amino acids. In germline, CDR1 is DFQATT, CDR2 SNEGSKA (reference sequence). The CDR3 reads CSASPGTGVGYGYTF. CDR3 nucleotides: TGCAGTGCTAGTCCCGGGACAGGGGTAGGCTATGGCTACACCTTC.

The rearrangement links TRBV7-9 to TRBJ1-1; D is undetermined. V was trimmed by 5 bases and J by 0 bases, leaving 13 bases between them. Germline CDR1 SEHNR, CDR2 FQNEAQ (reference sequence). This CDR3 is built from 15 residues. CDR3 nucleotides: TGTGCCAGCAGCCCATCCGAGACATTGAACACTGAAGCTTTCTTT. It codes for CASSPSETLNTEAFF.

This clonotype has just a few counts. This chain connects TRBV6-2 or TRBV6-3 to TRBJ1-2; D is unclear. This CDR3 contains 12 residues. V was trimmed by 6 bases and J by 2 bases, leaving 7 bases between them. Germline-derived CDR1 and CDR2 are MNHEY and SVGEGT. The CDR3 loop is CASRQTNYGYTF. The CDR3 region has the DNA TGTGCCAGCAGACAGACCAACTATGGCTACACCTTC.

The J gene is TRBJ1-2, the V gene TRBV20-1, with D unclear. Germline values: CDR1 DFQATT, CDR2 SNEGSKA (reference sequence). There are 12 residues in the CDR3. Trimming cost V 3 bases and J 7 bases, with 12 bases left between them. The CDR3 DNA follows: TGCAGTGCTAGGACTGGATTGTCTGGCTACACCTTC. It yields the protein CSARTGLSGYTF.

The J gene is TRBJ2-3, the V gene TRBV7-9; D perhaps matches TRBD1 (5 bases). The CDR3 sequence is 16 residues long. CDR1 is SEHNR and CDR2 is FQNEAQ in the germline V gene (reference sequence). V was pared by 5 bases and J by 2 bases, with 17 bases between. Here the CDR3 DNA reads TGTGCCAGCAGCCCCCGGGCAGGCAGGGCCACAGATACGCAGTATTTT. This codes for CASSPRAGRATDTQYF.

This clonotype was detected ten times or more. J is TRBJ2-3 and V is TRBV4-3, with 12 positions matching TRBD2. This CDR3 has 17 amino acids. J lost 6 bases, V lost 0 bases, and 7 bases had no gene match. The germline V gene has CDR1 LGHNA and CDR2 YSLEER. Here the CDR3 reads CASSQEASGGVRDTQYF. The CDR3 DNA sequence: TGCGCCAGCAGCCAAGAGGCTAGCGGGGGGGTCAGGGATACGCAGTATTTT.

The chain employs TRBV28 and TRBJ1-2; TRBD1 matches at 8 bases. V shed 7 bases, J shed 4 bases, and the junction held 11 bases outside the gene matches. Germline CDR1 MDHEN, CDR2 SYDVKM. CDR3 length equals 15 residues. CDR3 region: CASTATGELSYGYTF. The CDR3 DNA is TGTGCCAGCACTGCGACAGGGGAGCTTTCCTATGGCTACACCTTC.

Turning to this clonotype: The junction shows a germline mismatch at one end, possibly a read error. The rearrangement joins TRBV7-3 to TRBJ2-5; TRBD1 is a possible D gene (6 bases). There are 14 residues in the CDR3. From germline, CDR1 is SGHTA and CDR2 FQGTGA. The CDR3 DNA sequence: TGTGCCAGCAGCTCCGAAGGAGGTCTAGGGGGAGAGTTCTTC. It yields the protein CASSSEGGLGGEFF.